The 12 T cell receptor beta chains below come from one sample, sequenced in a study of T-cell reconstitution after alpha-beta-depleted transplantation in children. Using unique molecular identifiers, the investigators prepared the TCRbeta library. TCRdb itself ran the PCR reads through MiXCR, one entry per CDR3 protein. The table lists a few hundred thousand distinct CDR3 sequences, over 9% of them singletons. Sequenced material: PBMCs, taken before TCRalphabeta/CD19-depleted stem cell transplant. The receptors shown here come from a boy under two years old with acute myeloid leukemia, due to receive a stem cell transplant.

CDR3 residues: CAWSGTSPLHF. The CDR3 DNA is TGTGCCTGGAGTGGCACCTCACCCCTCCACTTT. The V gene is TRBV30, the J gene TRBJ1-6; D uncertain. Trimming removed 1 base at V and 10 bases at J, with 5 bases between. Germline V CDR1 and CDR2: GTSNPN, SVGIG (reference sequence). The CDR3 contains 11 residues.

This clonotype showed up many times. The rearrangement uses TRBV29-1 and TRBJ1-1, with a weak D call TRBD1 (5 bases). The CDR3 spans 9 residues. Germline lookup yields CDR1 SQVTM and CDR2 ANQGSEA. Trimming left V 2 bases short and J 10 bases short, with 5 bases between. Written as DNA, the CDR3 is TGCAGCGTTGAACAGGGAGCTTTCTTT. Protein: CSVEQGAFF.

This clonotype was observed at least ten times. V gene TRBV15 combines with J gene TRBJ2-3; 7 positions agree with TRBD2. The V segment lost 5 bases and the J segment 6 bases; nucleotides outside the gene matches: 5. This CDR3 has 13 residues. The germline gives CDR1 LNHNV, CDR2 YYDKDF (reference sequence). DNA for the CDR3: TGTGCCACCAGCCAGATCGGGAGGGATACGCAGTATTTT. It codes for CATSQIGRDTQYF.

J is TRBJ2-1 and V is TRBV7-9; D is possibly TRBD2 (7 bases). In germline, CDR1 is SEHNR, CDR2 FQNEAQ (reference sequence). V lost 4 bases, J lost 2 bases, and 12 bases lay in between. This CDR3 is 15 amino acids long. The CDR3 bases are TGTGCCAGCAGCTGGAGGGGGGGCACCTACAATGAGCAGTTCTTC. Translation gives CASSWRGGTYNEQFF.

This clonotype was observed many times. The CDR3 region has the DNA TGTGCCAGCAGTGTCGAGTACGCTGAAGCTTTCTTT. Protein: CASSVEYAEAFF. The chain recombines TRBV2 with TRBJ1-1; D remains ambiguous. V lost 4 bases and J lost 6, with 9 bases in between. The V gene's germline CDR1 is SNHLY and CDR2 FYNNEI. CDR3 size: 12 residues.

This clonotype came up many times. The chain is built from TRBV29-1 and TRBJ2-5; 7 bases are a match to TRBD1. J lost 1 base, V lost 1 base, and 9 bases had no gene match. Germline V gene sequence: CDR1 SQVTM, CDR2 ANQGSEA. The CDR3 consists of 16 residues. The CDR3 protein is CSVEAMGQNFQETQYF. CDR3 bases: TGCAGCGTTGAAGCCATGGGACAGAACTTCCAAGAGACCCAGTACTTC.

This clonotype was detected ten times or more. The gene calls are TRBV29-1 and TRBJ1-2; no clear D. Germline values: CDR1 SQVTM, CDR2 ANQGSEA. V lost 3 bases and J lost 0, with 8 bases in between. The CDR3 has 13 amino acids. The CDR3 here is CSVDLGPNYGYTF. The CDR3 bases are TGCAGCGTTGATCTTGGACCTAACTATGGCTACACCTTC. The variable domain in full, completed from reference TRBV29-1 and TRBJ1-2, reads SAVISQKPSRDICQRGTSLTIQCQVDSQVTMMFWYRQQPGQSLTLIATANQGSEATYESGFVIDKFPISRPNLTFSTLTVSNMSPEDSSIYLCSVDLGPNYGYTFGSGTRLTVV.

This clonotype has just a few counts. The chain employs TRBV12-3 or TRBV12-4 and TRBJ2-7; D ambiguous. With 1 base removed from V and 0 bases from J, the gap between germline ends came to 10 bases. This CDR3 is 15 amino acids long. CDR3 nucleotides: TGTGCCAGCAGTTTAGGACAAGTCCTCTCCTACGAGCAGTACTTC. Protein sequence: CASSLGQVLSYEQYF.

This clonotype was observed many times. The chain carries TRBV7-9 and TRBJ1-1, with TRBD1 matching 8 bases. V gave up 3 bases and J gave up 5 bases; unmatched junction bases: 5. Germline CDR1 SEHNR, CDR2 FQNEAQ (reference sequence). CDR3 length equals 14 residues. The CDR3 nucleotides are TGTGCCAGCAGCTTCATCAGGGGGCATACTGAAGCTTTCTTT. Its protein is CASSFIRGHTEAFF.

The chain combines TRBV19 with TRBJ2-7, with 11 bases identical to TRBD1. CDR1 and CDR2 from the germline V gene are LNHDA and SQIVND (reference sequence). The J segment lost 4 bases and the V segment lost 5 bases, leaving 7 bases of the junction unmatched. The length of the CDR3 is 15 residues. The CDR3 here is CASSYGTGGTYEQYF. In DNA, the CDR3 is TGTGCCAGTAGTTACGGGACAGGGGGAACGTACGAGCAGTACTTC.

This clonotype was recorded at least ten times. The CDR3 spells CASSSLRGQSSGANVLTF. For the CDR3, the DNA is TGTGCCAGCAGCTCCCTCCGGGGACAGAGCTCTGGGGCCAACGTCCTGACTTTC. The chain links TRBV9 to TRBJ2-6; 7 bases are shared with TRBD1. With 4 bases clipped from V and 0 bases from J, the junction kept 10 bases outside the gene matches. CDR3 length: 18 amino acids. Germline V gene data show CDR1 as SGDLS and CDR2 as YYNGEE.

This clonotype was found many times. The rearrangement joins TRBV5-1 to TRBJ2-5; 7 bases map to TRBD2. The CDR3 runs 16 residues. J lost 2 bases, V lost 4 bases, and 11 bases had no gene match. Per the germline V gene, CDR1 is SGHRS and CDR2 is YFSETQ. CDR3 residues: CASSQAPSGGQETQYF. The CDR3 DNA follows: TGCGCCAGCAGCCAGGCCCCTAGCGGAGGGCAAGAGACCCAGTACTTC.